The 29 T cell receptor beta chains below were found in one sample sequenced in a study of response to subunit inactivated influenza vaccine. TCRdb used MiXCR to reprocess the RT-PCR reads, holding one entry per CDR3 protein. This table holds roughly 570,000 distinct CDR3 sequences, roughly 13% found once. The input for sequencing was PBMCs from blood, taken 40 to 50 days after vaccination. The receptor source for this set is a man aged 50-59 years who received an inactivated influenza vaccine.

This clonotype was observed a few times. V is TRBV7-9 and J is TRBJ1-5; possibly TRBD1 for D (5 bases). Germline V gene data show CDR1 as SEHNR and CDR2 as FQNEAQ (reference sequence). Trimming pared 4 bases from V and 7 bases from J, leaving 17 bases between. The CDR3 is made up of 15 amino acids. The chain's CDR3 is CASSSGLAQGQPQHF. CDR3 coding DNA: TGTGCCAGCAGCTCGGGCCTCGCCCAGGGACAGCCCCAGCATTTT.

This clonotype was seen more than once but under ten times. The V call is TRBV5-1, the J call TRBJ2-5; TRBD2 aligns across 7 bases. The CDR3 has 16 amino acids. CDR1 is SGHRS, CDR2 YFSETQ, per germline. V trimming: 5 bases; J trimming: 4 bases; junction bases outside the gene matches: 14. The CDR3 loop reads CASSPGSGGLRETQYF. CDR3 coding DNA: TGCGCCAGCAGTCCGGGATCGGGAGGTTTACGAGAGACCCAGTACTTC. Complete variable domain (other parts from reference TRBV5-1 and TRBJ2-5): KAGVTQTPRYLIKTRGQQVTLSCSPISGHRSVSWYQQTPGQGLQFLFEYFSETQRNKGNFPGRFSGRQFSNSRSEMNVSTLELGDSALYLCASSPGSGGLRETQYFGPGTRLLVL.

This clonotype turned up a few times. The chain joins TRBV28 to TRBJ2-5; D uncertain. V gave up 6 bases and J gave up 1 base, with 12 bases separating them. CDR1 is MDHEN, CDR2 SYDVKM, per germline. The CDR3 loop spans 14 amino acids. The CDR3 coding sequence is TGTGCCAGCAGCTGGCGATATTCCCAAGAGACCCAGTACTTC. Amino acid sequence: CASSWRYSQETQYF. Based on the CDR3 plus reference TRBV28 and TRBJ2-5, the full variable domain is DVKVTQSSRYLVKRTGEKVFLECVQDMDHENMFWYRQDPGLGLRLIYFSYDVKMKEKGDIPEGYSVSREKKERFSLILESASTNQTSMYLCASSWRYSQETQYFGPGTRLLVL.

The CDR3 DNA is TGTGCCAGCAGTTACTCGGGACAGGGTGTCTACGAGCAGTACTTC. Encoded protein: CASSYSGQGVYEQYF. The J gene is TRBJ2-7, the V gene TRBV6-5; 9 bases fit TRBD1. V lost 0 bases to trimming and J lost 3 bases; unmatched junction nucleotides: 3. This CDR3 is 15 amino acids long. The germline CDR1 and CDR2 sequences are MNHEY and SVGAGI.

The chain links TRBV20-1 to TRBJ2-3; 8 bases map to TRBD2. CDR1 is DFQATT, CDR2 SNEGSKA, per germline (reference sequence). The CDR3 covers 16 residues. Trimming removed 0 bases from V and 2 bases from J; junction bases left unmatched: 7. Here the CDR3 DNA reads TGCAGTGCTAGAGATCGCCTAGCGGGCCTCACAGATACGCAGTATTTT. It yields the protein CSARDRLAGLTDTQYF.

This clonotype was observed many times. The chain carries TRBV7-6 and TRBJ2-7, with 9 bases matching TRBD1. The CDR3 runs 13 residues. The junction had 0 bases not matched to a gene; V was cut back by 0 bases and J by 6 bases. Germline CDR1 is SGHVS and CDR2 is FNYEAQ. The CDR3 loop reads CASSLAQGAEQYF. The CDR3 nucleotides read TGTGCCAGCAGCTTAGCACAGGGGGCCGAGCAGTACTTC.

This clonotype was recorded many times. J is TRBJ2-1 and V is TRBV15; 7 nucleotides align to TRBD1. The CDR3 is 12 residues long. The germline gives CDR1 LNHNV, CDR2 YYDKDF (reference sequence). With 5 bases clipped from V and 8 bases from J, the junction kept 3 bases outside the gene matches. CDR3 residues: CATSLTGYEQFF. CDR3 DNA sequence: TGTGCCACCAGCCTGACAGGGTATGAGCAGTTCTTC.

This clonotype appeared a few times. V gene TRBV11-2 combines with J gene TRBJ2-3; maybe TRBD2 (6 bases). The CDR3 spans 18 residues. CDR1 is SGHAT and CDR2 is FQNNGV in the germline V gene. Trimming cost V 3 bases and J 4 bases, with 23 bases left between them. CDR3 sequence reads: CASSLPAGRTRRADTQYF. The CDR3 bases are TGTGCCAGCAGCTTGCCTGCGGGACGGACCAGGAGAGCAGATACGCAGTATTTT.

This clonotype was seen only a few times. V usage is TRBV12-3 or TRBV12-4 and J usage is TRBJ2-7; 16 bases align to TRBD2. The CDR3 consists of 22 residues. Trimming at V came to 3 bases and at J to 0 bases, leaving 17 bases not matched to a gene. CDR3 sequence reads: CASSLQASPGTSGGVLSYEQYF. CDR3 DNA: TGTGCCAGCAGTTTGCAGGCTTCACCCGGGACTAGCGGGGGGGTTCTCTCCTACGAGCAGTACTTC.

Points on this clonotype: The junction does not match germline at one end; this may be a read error. The chain combines TRBV12-3 or TRBV12-4 with TRBJ1-4; TRBD1 matches at 8 bases. The CDR3 is 14 amino acids. The CDR3 here is CVSRKQGANEKLFF. The CDR3 DNA sequence: TGTGTCAGCAGAAAACAGGGGGCTAATGAAAAACTGTTTTTT.

The table lists this clonotype with many counts. In DNA form, the CDR3 reads TGTGCCAGCAGCTTGCAGATCGGGGAGCTGTTTTTT. Protein product: CASSLQIGELFF. The rearrangement uses TRBV5-6 and TRBJ2-2; D is unclear. V dropped 1 base and J dropped 7 bases, with 5 bases sitting between them. This CDR3 is built from 12 residues. Germline-derived CDR1 and CDR2 are SGHDT and YYEEEE. Using reference TRBV5-6 and TRBJ2-2 for the parts outside the CDR3, the full variable domain is DAGVTQSPTHLIKTRGQQVTLRCSPKSGHDTVSWYQQALGQGPQFIFQYYEEEERQRGNFPDRFSGHQFPNYSSELNVNALLLGDSALYLCASSLQIGELFFGEGSRLTVL.

This clonotype has a handful of counts. This chain links TRBV5-1 with TRBJ2-1; TRBD1 is a possible D gene (5 bases). V lost 4 bases and J 6 bases, leaving 17 bases between the germline ends. The CDR3 has 15 residues. The germline V gene encodes CDR1 SGHRS and CDR2 YFSETQ. The CDR3 loop reads CASSVIDSVGNEQFF. The CDR3 coding sequence is TGCGCCAGCAGCGTAATTGACAGTGTCGGCAATGAGCAGTTCTTC.

This chain connects TRBV20-1 to TRBJ2-5; D gene uncertain. Trimming shortened V by 1 base and J by 5 bases, and 17 bases separated the two germline ends. This CDR3 is 15 amino acids long. Germline-derived CDR1 and CDR2 are DFQATT and SNEGSKA (reference sequence). The DNA of the CDR3 is TGCAGTGCTAGAGGTACCCCCCAGCGACGGGAGACCCAGTACTTC. It is translated as CSARGTPQRRETQYF.

The table lists this clonotype with many counts. The CDR3 nucleotides read TGCAGTGCCGGGTATAATGTCCAGCATTTT. This gives the protein CSAGYNVQHF. The rearrangement uses TRBV20-1 and TRBJ1-5, with D unresolved. The CDR3 is 10 amino acids. Trimming shortened V by 6 bases and J by 12 bases, and 12 bases separated the two germline ends. Germline V gene data show CDR1 as DFQATT and CDR2 as SNEGSKA (reference sequence).

This chain links TRBV4-3 with TRBJ2-7; 8 bases fit TRBD2. This CDR3 is 16 amino acids long. Trimming cost V 3 bases and J 1 base; bases outside gene matches: 8. From germline, CDR1 is LGHNA and CDR2 YSLEER. DNA of the CDR3: TGCGCCAGCAGCCAGTCAACGGGAGGGCGATCCTACGAGCAGTACTTC. It translates to CASSQSTGGRSYEQYF.

In its sample, this clonotype was seen a few times. The chain recombines TRBV28 with TRBJ2-5; D call uncertain. The CDR3 contains 13 residues. The V and J ends lost 3 bases and 5 bases respectively, with 10 bases between them. Looked up from germline, CDR1 is MDHEN and CDR2 is SYDVKM. The CDR3 region is CASSFLYSETQYF. CDR3 nucleotide sequence: TGTGCCAGCAGTTTTCTTTATTCCGAGACCCAGTACTTC.

V usage is TRBV7-6 and J usage is TRBJ2-7; D gene unclear. Germline assignment: CDR1 SGHVS and CDR2 FNYEAQ. CDR3 size: 14 residues. V was pared by 5 bases and J by 0 bases, with 11 bases between. The CDR3 loop is CASSRGGDSYEQYF. The CDR3 DNA reads as TGTGCCAGCAGCCGAGGTGGGGACTCCTACGAGCAGTACTTC. The full variable domain, its missing parts supplied by reference TRBV7-6 and TRBJ2-7, is GAGVSQSPRYKVTKRGQDVALRCDPISGHVSLYWYRQALGQGPEFLTYFNYEAQQDKSGLPNDRFSAERPEGSISTLTIQRTEQRDSAMYRCASSRGGDSYEQYFGPGTRLTVT.

There are many counts of this clonotype. This sequence joins TRBV28 and TRBJ2-5; D is ambiguous. This CDR3 contains 13 residues. Germline lookup yields CDR1 MDHEN and CDR2 SYDVKM. V gave up 6 bases and J gave up 5 bases, with 13 bases separating them. CDR3 coding DNA: TGTGCCAGCAGCCGGGCCTCCGTGGAGACCCAGTACTTC. It codes for CASSRASVETQYF. Together with reference TRBV28 and TRBJ2-5, the CDR3 gives the full variable domain: DVKVTQSSRYLVKRTGEKVFLECVQDMDHENMFWYRQDPGLGLRLIYFSYDVKMKEKGDIPEGYSVSREKKERFSLILESASTNQTSMYLCASSRASVETQYFGPGTRLLVL.

This clonotype was detected ten times or more. The chain couples TRBV29-1 to TRBJ2-4, with 10 bases matching TRBD1. The CDR3 runs 13 residues. V was clipped by 7 bases and J by 6 bases; unmatched bases: 6. Germline assignment: CDR1 SQVTM and CDR2 ANQGSEA. The CDR3 DNA is TGCAGCGCCGTGGGACAGGGGACAAACATTCAGTACTTC. Translated: CSAVGQGTNIQYF. Drawing the rest from reference TRBV29-1 and TRBJ2-4, the complete variable domain is SAVISQKPSRDICQRGTSLTIQCQVDSQVTMMFWYRQQPGQSLTLIATANQGSEATYESGFVIDKFPISRPNLTFSTLTVSNMSPEDSSIYLCSAVGQGTNIQYFGAGTRLSVL.

This clonotype appeared a few times. The chain links TRBV9 to TRBJ2-3; TRBD2 might be the D (5 bases). CDR3 size: 16 residues. In germline, CDR1 is SGDLS, CDR2 YYNGEE. V was trimmed by 4 bases and J by 2 bases, leaving 17 bases between them. CDR3 loop: CASSPSGSAFTDTQYF. CDR3 in DNA: TGTGCCAGCAGCCCATCGGGTAGCGCCTTCACAGATACGCAGTATTTT.

In this sample, this clonotype turned up a few times. The chain has TRBV6-2 or TRBV6-3 and TRBJ2-5; the D gene is possibly TRBD1 (5 bases). In germline, CDR1 is MNHEY, CDR2 SVGEGT. This CDR3 has 15 residues. Trimming pared 2 bases from V and 5 bases from J, leaving 15 bases between. CDR3 loop: CASSYAAGSWETQYF. The CDR3 DNA is TGTGCCAGCAGTTACGCGGCAGGGTCATGGGAGACCCAGTACTTC.

This clonotype showed up just a few times. The chain recombines TRBV20-1 with TRBJ2-1; 10 bases agree with TRBD2. Germline CDR1 DFQATT, CDR2 SNEGSKA (reference sequence). J lost 7 bases, V lost 6 bases, and 12 bases had no gene match. This CDR3 has 15 residues. The CDR3: CSAMSGGAFNNEQFF. As DNA, the CDR3 is TGCAGTGCCATGAGCGGGGGGGCCTTTAATAATGAGCAGTTCTTC.

There are a few counts of this clonotype. This rearrangement joins TRBV20-1 to TRBJ2-3; TRBD1 matches 7 bases. The trim removed 6 bases at V and 2 bases at J, leaving 5 bases unmatched. The CDR3 length is 13 residues. Germline-derived CDR1 and CDR2 are DFQATT and SNEGSKA (reference sequence). CDR3 sequence reads: CSAAGTDTDTQYF. In DNA, the CDR3 is TGCAGTGCAGCCGGGACAGACACAGATACGCAGTATTTT.

The chain joins TRBV7-8 to TRBJ2-3; 7 positions agree with TRBD2. The CDR3 consists of 16 residues. Germline CDR1 SGHVS, CDR2 FQNEAQ. V was clipped by 5 bases and J by 4 bases; unmatched bases: 12. Here the CDR3 DNA reads TGTGCCAGCAGCAATCTCTGGGGGGGGGTCGCAGATACGCAGTATTTT. It codes for CASSNLWGGVADTQYF.

This clonotype was observed many times. V is TRBV10-3 and J is TRBJ2-1; TRBD1 agrees at 7 bases. The trim removed 6 bases at V and 3 bases at J, leaving 8 bases unmatched. The germline V gene has CDR1 ENHRY and CDR2 SYGVKD. The CDR3 runs 15 residues. CDR3 DNA sequence: TGTGCCATCAGCAGACCCGGGACAGACTACAATGAGCAGTTCTTC. Protein sequence: CAISRPGTDYNEQFF.

In this sample, this clonotype turned up a few times. The chain recombines TRBV7-6 with TRBJ2-7; 9 nucleotides align to TRBD2. The germline V gene encodes CDR1 SGHVS and CDR2 FNYEAQ. CDR3 length equals 19 residues. Trimming removed 5 bases from V and 2 bases from J; junction bases left unmatched: 19. The CDR3 nucleotides read TGTGCCAGCAGCCGTCACTTAGATAGCGGGGGAGGCTCCCCCTACGAGCAGTACTTC. Its protein product is CASSRHLDSGGGSPYEQYF.

The chain couples TRBV5-6 to TRBJ2-1; 9 positions match TRBD1. There are 15 residues in the CDR3. The V gene end was trimmed by 9 bases and the J gene end by 5 bases; junction bases not matched to a gene: 12. Looked up from germline, CDR1 is SGHDT and CDR2 is YYEEEE. The CDR3 DNA follows: TGTGCCATGGGCCCCGGGACAGGGTTTCACAATGAGCAGTTCTTC. It translates to CAMGPGTGFHNEQFF.

The CDR3 DNA follows: TGCAGTGCTAGAAACGGGGTGGAGGTCTACGAGCAGTACTTC. Translated, it gives CSARNGVEVYEQYF. The rearrangement uses TRBV20-1 and TRBJ2-7, with TRBD2 as a possible D gene (5 bases). The CDR3 is 14 amino acids. Germline V gene data show CDR1 as DFQATT and CDR2 as SNEGSKA (reference sequence). The V and J ends lost 2 bases and 3 bases respectively, with 14 bases between them.

The CDR3 nucleotides are TGTGCCACCAGTGAACCGTGGGGGGGAGACCGCACCGGGGAGCTGTTTTTT. It codes for CATSEPWGGDRTGELFF. V is TRBV24-1 and J is TRBJ2-2; 7 nucleotides match TRBD2. V lost 4 bases, J lost 4 bases, and 11 bases stayed unmatched. There are 17 residues in the CDR3. Germline V CDR1 and CDR2: KGHDR, SFDVKD.